A selection of T cell receptor beta chains follows, all from one sample in a study of blood T cell repertoires in COVID-19. Clones were sequenced by immunoSEQ multiplex PCR, and TCRdb holds only the in-frame ones, with some missing. The sample has 450,000 to 500,000 clones, roughly 88% seen once. Sequenced: peripheral blood. The receptors come from a human donor in a cohort sampled during active COVID-19. CDR3s include the opening cysteine and the closing phenylalanine or tryptophan. D genes are given only for firm matches. A row's size may be missing; if present it is once, few, many or a size class.

j_call: TRBJ1-1
v_call: TRBV25-1
d_call: NA
clone_size: NA
cdr3_nt: TGTGCCAGCAGTGAGCCCCAGGGGTTCCATGAAGCTTTCTTT
cdr3_aa: CASSEPQGFHEAFF

j_call: TRBJ2-1
v_call: TRBV7-3
d_call: TRBD2
clone_size: once
cdr3_nt: TGTGCCAGCAGCCCCGGAGTATTGGCGGGAGGGTACAATGAGCAGTTCTTC
cdr3_aa: CASSPGVLAGGYNEQFF

j_call: TRBJ1-3
v_call: TRBV6-5
d_call: NA
clone_size: NA
cdr3_nt: TGTGCCAGCAGTTTGGGGGGGCACGGAAACACCATATATTTT
cdr3_aa: CASSLGGHGNTIYF

j_call: TRBJ2-5
v_call: TRBV7-9
d_call: TRBD2
clone_size: NA
cdr3_nt: TGTGCCAGCGGGGAGGGGGAGACCCAGTACTTC
cdr3_aa: CASGEGETQYF

j_call: TRBJ1-3
v_call: TRBV28
d_call: NA
clone_size: once
cdr3_nt: TGTGCCAGCAGTCTACGACAGGCCTCCTCTGGAAACACCATATATTTT
cdr3_aa: CASSLRQASSGNTIYF

j_call: TRBJ2-5
v_call: TRBV9
d_call: TRBD2
clone_size: NA
cdr3_nt: TGTGCCAGCAGCGTAGGGGGACTAGCGGGAGGAGAGACCCAGTACTTC
cdr3_aa: CASSVGGLAGGETQYF

j_call: TRBJ2-3
v_call: TRBV3-1/TRBV3-2
d_call: TRBD1
clone_size: NA
cdr3_nt: TGTGCCAGCAGACGACAGGGGGCTTCGGATACGCAGTATTTT
cdr3_aa: CASRRQGASDTQYF

j_call: TRBJ1-4
v_call: TRBV25-1
d_call: TRBD1
clone_size: NA
cdr3_nt: TGTGCCAGCAGGCCGGACAGGGGAGGTGAAAAACTGTTTTTT
cdr3_aa: CASRPDRGGEKLFF

j_call: TRBJ2-7
v_call: TRBV15
d_call: NA
clone_size: NA
cdr3_nt: TGTGCCACCAGCGAGTCGACTGGGAGTACCTACGAGCAGTACTTC
cdr3_aa: CATSESTGSTYEQYF

j_call: TRBJ1-3
v_call: TRBV10-3
d_call: TRBD1
clone_size: NA
cdr3_nt: TGTGCCATCAGTGAGTCGAGAGGGGGCGTAGAAGCCATATATTTT
cdr3_aa: CAISESRGGVEAIYF

j_call: TRBJ1-5
v_call: TRBV5-1
d_call: TRBD1
clone_size: NA
cdr3_nt: TGCGCCAGCAGCTTGTCAGGGGGCAGTCAGCCCCAGCATTTT
cdr3_aa: CASSLSGGSQPQHF

j_call: TRBJ1-1
v_call: TRBV5-1
d_call: TRBD1
clone_size: NA
cdr3_nt: TGCGCCACCAAGGGACAGACCAACACTGAAGCTTTCTTT
cdr3_aa: CATKGQTNTEAFF

j_call: TRBJ2-2
v_call: TRBV7-3
d_call: NA
clone_size: NA
cdr3_nt: TGTGCCAGCAGCTTACAACGGCGGGAAGGTACCGGGGAGCTGTTTTTT
cdr3_aa: CASSLQRREGTGELFF

j_call: TRBJ1-2
v_call: TRBV7-9
d_call: TRBD1
clone_size: NA
cdr3_nt: TGTGCCAGCAGATGGACAGGGACCCCTTATGGCTACACCTTC
cdr3_aa: CASRWTGTPYGYTF

j_call: TRBJ2-7
v_call: TRBV11-1
d_call: NA
clone_size: NA
cdr3_nt: TGTGCCAGCAGCTTAGGGCAGGGGATAACCTACGAGCAGTACTTC
cdr3_aa: CASSLGQGITYEQYF

j_call: TRBJ2-6
v_call: TRBV19
d_call: NA
clone_size: NA
cdr3_nt: TGTGCCAGTAGTAGATCAGTGTGGGGGGCCAACGTCCTGACTTTC
cdr3_aa: CASSRSVWGANVLTF

j_call: TRBJ2-7
v_call: TRBV28
d_call: TRBD2
clone_size: NA
cdr3_nt: TGTGCCAGCACTCCGGGACTAGCGGGATTGTACGAGCAGTACTTC
cdr3_aa: CASTPGLAGLYEQYF